This is a list of T cell receptor beta chains from one sample in a study of cytomegalovirus exposure and HLA in healthy donors. The data were produced by immunoSEQ multiplex PCR, yet TCRdb's version contains in-frame clones alone and is incomplete. The table lists some 170,000 clones, more than 65% of them singletons, with approximately 2.6% in the top ten. Sequenced material: PBMCs. The receptors originated from a female donor in good health and CMV-seronegative. Each CDR3 is given with its conserved first and last residue. A D gene is named only where the DNA matches it firmly. A row's size may be missing; if present it is once, few, many or a size class.

J gene | clone size | D gene | V gene | CDR3 protein | CDR3 DNA
TRBJ2-7 | few | TRBD1 | TRBV6-5 | CASAEGTVSSYEQYF | TGTGCCAGTGCAGAAGGGACAGTCTCTTCCTACGAGCAGTACTTC
TRBJ2-7 | NA | NA | TRBV5-4 | CASSLRQDEQYF | TGTGCCAGCAGCTTAAGACAGGACGAGCAGTACTTC
TRBJ1-1 | NA | NA | TRBV10-3 | CAISRGLNTEAFF | TGTGCCATCAGCCGAGGTTTGAACACTGAAGCTTTCTTT
TRBJ2-1 | few | NA | TRBV27 | CASSPLTGVANEQFF | TGTGCCAGCAGTCCTCTGACGGGAGTGGCAAATGAGCAGTTCTTC
TRBJ2-5 | few | NA | TRBV7-9 | CASSPIVGGREAQYF | TGTGCCAGCAGCCCTATTGTTGGGGGAAGGGAGGCCCAGTACTTC
TRBJ2-5 | NA | TRBD2 | TRBV7-9 | CASSDQREDQYF | TGTGCCAGCAGCGACCAGCGGGAAGACCAGTACTTC
TRBJ1-5 | NA | NA | TRBV2 | CASRRTDHSNQPQHF | TGTGCCAGCAGAAGGACAGATCATAGCAATCAGCCCCAGCATTTT
TRBJ2-7 | once | NA | TRBV18 | CASSPAQYEQYF | TGTGCCAGCTCACCGGCCCAGTACGAGCAGTACTTC
TRBJ2-7 | NA | TRBD1 | TRBV4-3 | CASSQQRTGSYEQYF | TGCGCCAGCAGCCAACAAAGGACAGGCTCCTACGAGCAGTACTTC
TRBJ2-5 | NA | TRBD2 | TRBV6-6 | CASSLAGGLKTQYF | TGTGCCAGCAGCCTAGCGGGGGGGCTAAAGACCCAGTACTTC
TRBJ2-4 | few | NA | TRBV9 | CASSPLLGARNIQYF | TGTGCCAGCAGCCCCCTCTTAGGCGCGCGGAACATTCAGTACTTC
TRBJ2-1 | NA | TRBD2 | TRBV30 | CAWTLAGSYNEQFF | TGTGCCTGGACTCTAGCGGGCTCCTACAATGAGCAGTTCTTC
TRBJ1-6 | NA | NA | TRBV6-1 | CASSEVAGLYNSPLHF | TGTGCCAGCAGTGAAGTTGCAGGCCTTTATAATTCACCCCTCCACTTT
TRBJ1-1 | NA | TRBD1 | TRBV30 | CAWMGDRLNTEAFF | TGTGCCTGGATGGGGGACAGGCTTAACACTGAAGCTTTCTTT
TRBJ2-5 | NA | TRBD2 | TRBV6-5 | CASSYLGSGAGTQYF | TGTGCCAGCAGTTACTTGGGTAGCGGGGCGGGGACCCAGTACTTC
TRBJ1-4 | NA | TRBD1 | TRBV7-9 | CASSLTGTGGGKLFF | TGTGCCAGCAGCTTAACTGGGACAGGGGGCGGAAAACTGTTTTTT
TRBJ1-5 | NA | NA | TRBV5-4 | CASSLVNQPQHF | TGTGCCAGCAGCTTGGTAAATCAGCCCCAGCATTTT
TRBJ2-6 | NA | TRBD1 | TRBV7-9 | CASSSDREYSRSGANVLTF | TGTGCCAGCAGCTCAGACAGGGAGTATTCCAGATCTGGGGCCAACGTCCTGACTTTC
TRBJ2-3 | once | NA | TRBV7-9 | CASSQRGSFSATLQYF | TGTGCCAGCAGTCAAAGGGGCAGCTTCTCCGCGACTTTGCAGTATTTT
TRBJ2-3 | NA | TRBD2 | TRBV6-1 | CASSEAPLAGPTDTQYF | TGTGCCAGCAGTGAAGCGCCCCTAGCGGGCCCCACAGATACGCAGTATTTT
TRBJ2-7 | NA | TRBD1 | TRBV7-9 | CASSNDRDEQYF | TGTGCCAGCAGCAATGACAGGGACGAGCAGTACTTC
TRBJ2-7 | once | NA | TRBV30 | CAWSSGVGAPNSEQYF | TGTGCCTGGAGTTCGGGAGTTGGGGCCCCGAATTCCGAGCAGTACTTC
TRBJ2-1 | NA | TRBD2 | TRBV12-5 | CASLGTSGYNEQFF | TGTGCTAGTCTCGGGACTAGCGGCTACAATGAGCAGTTCTTC